What follows are 13 T cell receptor beta chains derived from one specimen sequenced in a study of blood T cell repertoires in COVID-19. Sequenced by immunoSEQ multiplex PCR; TCRdb stores in-frame clones only, minus some. The sample carries 300,000 to 350,000 clones, around 87% recorded once. Source material: peripheral blood. These receptors originate from a woman aged 35 to 49 with COVID-19, enrolled during active disease.

This clone appeared a few times. The genes are TRBV5-1 and TRBJ2-7, with 10 bases aligning to TRBD2. After removal of 4 bases from V and 5 bases from J, the junction contained 12 bases not matched to a gene. Germline V gene lookup returns CDR1 SGHRS and CDR2 YFSETQ. This CDR3 is 16 amino acids long. CDR3 residues: CASSVRAGGPIHEQYF. The DNA for the CDR3 is TGCGCCAGCAGCGTGAGAGCGGGAGGGCCGATACACGAGCAGTACTTC.

This chain uses TRBV6-5 with TRBJ1-2, with D possibly TRBD1 on 5 matching bases. V was cut by 3 bases and J by 8 bases, with 16 bases left in between. Germline V gives CDR1 MNHEY, CDR2 SVGAGI. The length of the CDR3 is 14 residues. This CDR3 reads CASSYLDVGGGYTF. The DNA for the CDR3 is TGTGCCAGCAGTTATCTTGACGTCGGGGGAGGCTACACCTTC.

This clone appeared a single time. V and J are TRBV7-6 and TRBJ2-1; 12 bases are a match to TRBD2. With 2 bases clipped from V and 4 bases from J, the junction kept 12 bases outside the gene matches. CDR3 length: 19 residues. CDR1 SGHVS and CDR2 FNYEAQ come from the germline V gene. CDR3 bases: TGTGCCAGCAGCTTATATCCTCTGCAACTAGCGGGAGGTTACAATGAGCAGTTCTTC. Amino acids: CASSLYPLQLAGGYNEQFF.

With regard to this clone: Germline is not matched at one junction end, which may reflect a read error. The V call is TRBV3-1 (or the pseudogene TRBV3-2), the J call TRBJ1-2; 8 bases line up with TRBD1. Germline V gene sequence: CDR1 LGHDT, CDR2 YNNKEL (reference sequence). The CDR3 length is 16 residues. The CDR3 here is CASRQGAGSWDYGYTF. Here the CDR3 DNA reads TGTGCCAGCCGCCAGGGGGCAGGGTCGTGGGACTATGGCTACACCTTC.

The gene calls are TRBV28 and TRBJ2-1, with TRBD2 identical over 7 bases. V gave up 4 bases and J gave up 10 bases; unmatched junction bases: 25. CDR1 and CDR2 (germline): MDHEN, SYDVKM. This CDR3 is built from 19 residues. The CDR3, as DNA: TGTGCCAGCAGTTCCCCCCGGCTGGGGAGGTGGGTAGCGGGTAACGAGCAGTTCTTC. As protein: CASSSPRLGRWVAGNEQFF.

This clone was detected a few times. The genes are TRBV3-1 (or the pseudogene TRBV3-2) and TRBJ2-2; a weak D match, TRBD1 (6 bases). Trimming stripped 1 base from V and 4 bases from J, with 16 bases between. The CDR3 contains 17 residues. Germline CDR1 LGHDT, CDR2 YNNKEL (reference sequence). The CDR3 DNA reads as TGTGCCAGCAGCCAAGGGTTGGGCAGGGGCATCACCGGGGAGCTGTTTTTT. Amino acids: CASSQGLGRGITGELFF.

The V and J genes are TRBV23-1 and TRBJ1-4, with 7 positions matching TRBD1. TRBV23-1 is an ORF, and what it does is uncertain. The length of the CDR3 is 14 residues. V lost 6 bases and J lost 8; bases outside the gene matches: 9. The CDR3 DNA is TGCGCCAGCAGACTAAAGGGGGCTAGGGAAAAACTGTTTTTT. Protein sequence: CASRLKGAREKLFF.

The gene calls are TRBV4-3 and TRBJ1-2; a weak D match, TRBD1 (5 bases). Trimming took 3 bases from V and 2 from J, leaving 16 bases between them. The CDR3 is 16 amino acids. The germline V gene has CDR1 LGHNA and CDR2 YSLEER. The CDR3 DNA is TGCGCCAGCAGCCAGGCCGCCGGGACTCAAAACTATGGCTACACCTTC. Its translation is CASSQAAGTQNYGYTF.

V is TRBV28 and J is TRBJ2-1; 9 nucleotides line up with TRBD2. J gave up 4 bases and V 3 bases, and 7 bases lay outside the gene matches. The CDR3 has 16 residues. Germline CDR1 MDHEN, CDR2 SYDVKM. CDR3 amino acids: CASSFKGLAYYNEQFF. The CDR3 bases are TGTGCCAGCAGTTTTAAGGGACTAGCCTATTACAATGAGCAGTTCTTC.

This clone occurred once. The rearrangement uses TRBV7-2 and TRBJ2-7; 8 nucleotides match TRBD1. The germline gives CDR1 SGHTA, CDR2 FQGNSA. The CDR3 is 15 amino acids. V shed 2 bases and J 4 bases; nucleotides not matched to a gene: 7. Written as DNA, the CDR3 is TGTGCCAGCAGCTTACCCGGCAGGGGGCGATACGAGCAGTACTTC. Translating it yields CASSLPGRGRYEQYF.

The chain carries TRBV27 and TRBJ2-5, with D tentatively TRBD2 (7 bases). From germline, CDR1 is MNHEY and CDR2 SMNVEV (reference sequence). Trimming removed 4 bases at V and 2 bases at J, with 17 bases between. The CDR3 spans 16 residues. The CDR3 DNA reads as TGTGCCAGCAGTTCCCCAGGGGCTAGCGGTCAAGAGACCCAGTACTTC. This translates into CASSSPGASGQETQYF.

This chain connects TRBV21-1 to TRBJ2-7; TRBD1 was called by the table and not checked on the DNA. TRBV21-1 is termed a pseudogene. This CDR3 is 14 amino acids long. CDR3 sequence: CASSKGDRVYEQYF. The CDR3 DNA is TGTGCCAGCAGCAAAGGGGACAGGGTCTACGAGCAGTACTTC.

V usage is TRBV7-6 and J usage is TRBJ1-2; D is uncertain. V was trimmed by 3 bases and J by 6 bases, leaving 11 bases between them. The germline CDR1 and CDR2 sequences are SGHVS and FNYEAQ. The CDR3 sequence is 13 residues long. The CDR3 here is CASSFRGQDGYTF. CDR3 DNA sequence: TGTGCCAGCAGCTTTAGAGGTCAAGATGGCTACACCTTC.